This T cell receptor beta chain was profiled in a study of blood T cell repertoires in COVID-19. Overall study: The study drew acute and convalescent COVID-19 samples from the United States, Italy and Spain. Nucleic acid was either cDNA or gDNA, and it came from T cells, B-cell-depleted T cells, or PBMCs.

This clone was seen once. The CDR3 runs 13 residues. CDR1 is LNHDA and CDR2 is SQIVND in the germline V gene (reference sequence). Germline trimming cut 7 bases from V and 6 bases from J; bases unmatched to any gene: 5. In the source study's methods: Reference gene primer amplification gave nucleated cell count estimates. Sequencing used immunoSEQ multiplex PCR; TCRdb keeps in-frame clones, though not all of them. That table furnishes V, J and clone size, whereas the DNA furnished D and trimming. The repertoire includes about 320,000 clones, around four fifths of them detected once, and around 1.2% sits in the top ten.

What was sequenced was peripheral blood. This chain links TRBV19 with TRBJ1-4; 7 bases match TRBD1. This sequence originates from a woman in her 50s with acute or convalescent COVID-19. The CDR3 protein is CASTTGLYEKLFF. CDR3 nucleotide sequence: TGTGCCAGTACGACAGGGCTATATGAAAAACTGTTTTTT.